These T cell receptor beta chains were read from a single sample in a study of blood T cell repertoires in COVID-19. The table came from immunoSEQ multiplex PCR; TCRdb's copy has only in-frame clones and leaves some out. The sample holds some 380,000 clones, about four fifths seen once. The sequenced material came from peripheral blood. These receptors came from a human donor with acute or convalescent COVID-19. The donor label of this sample is uncertain. Both conserved end residues are part of each CDR3. D genes are given only for firm matches. The listing skips clone size in some rows; elsewhere it reads once, few, many or a size class.

DNA: TGTGCCAGCAGCTATCCAACAGGGGGATACTATGGCTACACCTTC
CDR3: CASSYPTGGYYGYTF
V: TRBV6-2/TRBV6-3
D: TRBD1
J: TRBJ1-2
length: 15
size: .

DNA: TGCGCCAGCAGCCCGCGGAGGGAGGACGGGGAGCTGTTTTTT
CDR3: CASSPRREDGELFF
V: TRBV5-1
D: .
J: TRBJ2-2
length: 14
size: .

DNA: TGTGCCAGCACGGCGACAGGGAACACTGAAGCTTTCTTT
CDR3: CASTATGNTEAFF
V: TRBV28
D: .
J: TRBJ1-1
length: 13
size: .

DNA: TGTGCCAGCAGTGAGCAGGGGCGCAAAGCTTTCTTT
CDR3: CASSEQGRKAFF
V: TRBV2
D: .
J: TRBJ1-1
length: 12
size: .

DNA: TGTGCCAGCACCCCTAAGGGAAGGGGCTATGGCTACACCTTC
CDR3: CASTPKGRGYGYTF
V: TRBV28
D: .
J: TRBJ1-2
length: 14
size: .

DNA: TGTGCCAGCAGCGAGGGGAACAGGGGTCCCAAAAACATTCAGTACTTC
CDR3: CASSEGNRGPKNIQYF
V: TRBV7-9
D: TRBD1
J: TRBJ2-4
length: 16
size: .

DNA: TGCGCCAGCAGCTTGGACAGCCCAAATCAGCCCCAGCATTTT
CDR3: CASSLDSPNQPQHF
V: TRBV5-1
D: .
J: TRBJ1-5
length: 14
size: once

DNA: TGTGCCTGGTCTTACCGGGGAGCGGGAGGGCGAAAGTCGTACGAGCAGTACTTC
CDR3: CAWSYRGAGGRKSYEQYF
V: TRBV30
D: TRBD2
J: TRBJ2-7
length: 18
size: .

DNA: TGTGCCAGCAGTGAAGGGCAGGGGTATCAGCCCCAGCATTTT
CDR3: CASSEGQGYQPQHF
V: TRBV9
D: .
J: TRBJ1-5
length: 14
size: few

DNA: TGTGCCAGCAGTGAAGCACGAACATTTAGAACTAGCGGATTATACAATGAGCAGTTCTTC
CDR3: CASSEARTFRTSGLYNEQFF
V: TRBV6-1
D: TRBD2
J: TRBJ2-1
length: 20
size: .

DNA: TGTGCCAGCAGCCCACGGACAGGGGCTTTCTACGAGCAGTACTTC
CDR3: CASSPRTGAFYEQYF
V: TRBV7-2
D: TRBD1
J: TRBJ2-7
length: 15
size: .

DNA: TGTGCCAGCAGTTTGGGCTCATTTAACCCGTACTTC
CDR3: CASSLGSFNPYF
V: TRBV2
D: .
J: TRBJ2-7
length: 12
size: once

DNA: TGTGCCAGCAAAGCCCCGGGACAGGGCGTATATGGCTACACCTTC
CDR3: CASKAPGQGVYGYTF
V: TRBV27
D: TRBD1
J: TRBJ1-2
length: 15
size: .

DNA: TGTGCCAGCAGCCCCCCGACAGGGGGAATATCTAATGAAGCTTTCTTT
CDR3: CASSPPTGGISNEAFF
V: TRBV9
D: TRBD1
J: TRBJ1-1
length: 16
size: .

DNA: TGTGCCAGCTCACCAAAGACAGATTTCTCTGGAAACACCATATATTTT
CDR3: CASSPKTDFSGNTIYF
V: TRBV18
D: .
J: TRBJ1-3
length: 16
size: .

DNA: TGTGCCAGCACTCCTAGCTGGTACTCCGAGCAGTACTTC
CDR3: CASTPSWYSEQYF
V: TRBV2
D: .
J: TRBJ2-7
length: 13
size: few

DNA: TGCGCCAGCAGCCAAGGGCCAGACAATGAGCAGTTCTTC
CDR3: CASSQGPDNEQFF
V: TRBV4-1
D: .
J: TRBJ2-1
length: 13
size: .

DNA: TGTGCCAGCAGTGAAGGGACAGGGAGGCAGCCCCAGCATTTT
CDR3: CASSEGTGRQPQHF
V: TRBV6-1
D: TRBD1
J: TRBJ1-5
length: 14
size: .

DNA: TGTGCCAGCAGGGTACGGGACTCCCAGCGGGGGACCCAGTACTTC
CDR3: CASRVRDSQRGTQYF
V: TRBV3-1/TRBV3-2
D: TRBD2
J: TRBJ2-5
length: 15
size: .

DNA: TGTGCCAGTAGTATTGTAGACAGTCTGAACACTGAAGCTTTCTTT
CDR3: CASSIVDSLNTEAFF
V: TRBV19
D: .
J: TRBJ1-1
length: 15
size: .

DNA: TGTGCCAGTAGACGGACTAGCAACACTCAAGAGACCCAGTACTTC
CDR3: CASRRTSNTQETQYF
V: TRBV19
D: TRBD2
J: TRBJ2-5
length: 15
size: once

DNA: TGTGCCAGCAGCTTTCCGGCCCGGGGGGGCCGCCAATCCTATTACGAGCAGTACTTC
CDR3: CASSFPARGGRQSYYEQYF
V: TRBV11-2
D: TRBD2
J: TRBJ2-7
length: 19
size: .

DNA: TGTGCCAGCAGTTTACAGGGGGGAGCCTACGAGCAGTACTTC
CDR3: CASSLQGGAYEQYF
V: TRBV2
D: TRBD1
J: TRBJ2-7
length: 14
size: .

DNA: TGTGCCAGCAACGCTGCAGGGAACTATGGCTACACCTTC
CDR3: CASNAAGNYGYTF
V: TRBV6-5
D: .
J: TRBJ1-2
length: 13
size: few

DNA: TGTGCCAGCAGCCTCCAGAGCGGGGGGGCTTGGGAGACCCAGTACTTC
CDR3: CASSLQSGGAWETQYF
V: TRBV9
D: TRBD2
J: TRBJ2-5
length: 16
size: .

DNA: TGTGCCAGCAGCCAGGGACAGCACCTTACTGGAAACACCATATATTTT
CDR3: CASSQGQHLTGNTIYF
V: TRBV4-2
D: TRBD1
J: TRBJ1-3
length: 16
size: .

DNA: TGTGCCAGCAGGTACAGGGGGCGGGGCACTGAAGCTTTCTTT
CDR3: CASRYRGRGTEAFF
V: TRBV6-5
D: TRBD1
J: TRBJ1-1
length: 14
size: .

DNA: TGTGCCAGCAGCTTAGATGGGGCAAGCAATCAGCCCCAGCATTTT
CDR3: CASSLDGASNQPQHF
V: TRBV7-2
D: .
J: TRBJ1-5
length: 15
size: .

DNA: TGTGCCAGCAGCCCAGGTGCTAACTATGGCTACACCTTC
CDR3: CASSPGANYGYTF
V: TRBV7-2
D: .
J: TRBJ1-2
length: 13
size: .

DNA: TGTGCCAGCAGTTACTCCGGGACATTTAACACTGAAGCTTTCTTT
CDR3: CASSYSGTFNTEAFF
V: TRBV6-5
D: .
J: TRBJ1-1
length: 15
size: .

DNA: TGTGCCAGCAGTTACTCAGGGAGTGGGGTCTACAATGAGCAGTTCTTC
CDR3: CASSYSGSGVYNEQFF
V: TRBV6-2/TRBV6-3
D: .
J: TRBJ2-1
length: 16
size: .

DNA: TGCAGCGTGACGGGGTCTAGCAATCAGCCCCAGCATTTT
CDR3: CSVTGSSNQPQHF
V: TRBV29-1
D: .
J: TRBJ1-5
length: 13
size: .

DNA: TGTGCCAGCATCGACGGGGACACTGAAGCTTTCTTT
CDR3: CASIDGDTEAFF
V: TRBV12-3/TRBV12-4
D: .
J: TRBJ1-1
length: 12
size: .

DNA: TGTGCCAGCATCCAAAAGCGGGACACCTTC
CDR3: CASIQKRDTF
V: TRBV3-1/TRBV3-2
D: .
J: TRBJ1-2
length: 10
size: .

DNA: TGCAGCGTTGAGGGCGGGAGAGGAGGGGCCGGGGAGCTGTTTTTT
CDR3: CSVEGGRGGAGELFF
V: TRBV29-1
D: TRBD2
J: TRBJ2-2
length: 15
size: .

DNA: TGTGCCAGCAGCTTAGAGGGATGGGGCAGTAGCACAGATACGCAGTATTTT
CDR3: CASSLEGWGSSTDTQYF
V: TRBV7-2
D: .
J: TRBJ2-3
length: 17
size: few

DNA: TGTGCCAGCAGTTCTCCACACCTCCGCGGGGGGGCTAGGACAGATACGCAGTATTTT
CDR3: CASSSPHLRGGARTDTQYF
V: TRBV28
D: TRBD2
J: TRBJ2-3
length: 19
size: .

DNA: TGTGCCATCAGCAGAATAGCGGGAGTGTCCTACGAGCAGTACTTC
CDR3: CAISRIAGVSYEQYF
V: TRBV10-3
D: TRBD2
J: TRBJ2-7
length: 15
size: .

DNA: TGTGCCTGGAGTACAAGGAGCGAGCAGTACTTC
CDR3: CAWSTRSEQYF
V: TRBV30
D: .
J: TRBJ2-7
length: 11
size: few

DNA: TGTGCCAGCAGTTACTCAATACAGGGGAGGACTGAAGCTTTCTTT
CDR3: CASSYSIQGRTEAFF
V: TRBV6-4
D: TRBD1
J: TRBJ1-1
length: 15
size: .

DNA: TGTGCCAGCAGCACAACTTGGCGGACAACTAACAATGAGCAGTTCTTC
CDR3: CASSTTWRTTNNEQFF
V: TRBV5-4
D: .
J: TRBJ2-1
length: 16
size: .

DNA: TGTGCCATCAGTAAACAGGGGAGCACAGATACGCAGTATTTT
CDR3: CAISKQGSTDTQYF
V: TRBV10-3
D: TRBD1
J: TRBJ2-3
length: 14
size: few

DNA: TGCGCCAGCAGGAGCGGGGGGGCCGGAGATACGCAGTATTTT
CDR3: CASRSGGAGDTQYF
V: TRBV10-1
D: TRBD2
J: TRBJ2-3
length: 14
size: .

DNA: TGTGCCAGCAGTGAGGGGGTAGGACAGTCAGCTTTCTTT
CDR3: CASSEGVGQSAFF
V: TRBV2
D: .
J: TRBJ1-1
length: 13
size: once